Here is one TCR beta chain with its context. This sample is drawn from a study of cytomegalovirus exposure and HLA in healthy donors. Study in general: Unique TCR beta sequences numbering about 100 million came from about 179 million T cells in an earlier analysis.

The germline gives CDR1 SGHTA, CDR2 FQGNSA. The CDR3 is 16 amino acids. PCR employed 60 Vbeta and 13 Jbeta primers. Clones were read by immunoSEQ multiplex PCR, and TCRdb kept only the in-frame ones, dropping some. The table shows around 200,000 clones, with around two thirds occurring only once. The clonotype comes from a man aged 35-49 years in good health and CMV-seronegative. The chain couples TRBV7-2 to TRBJ2-5; the D gene is possibly TRBD1 (6 bases). The end of the DNA is better explained by TRBJ2-7, so the J call may be wrong. The sequenced sample consisted of PBMCs. In DNA form, the CDR3 reads TGTGCCAGCAGCTTAGTAGGGGGAAGTCAATCCTACGAGCAGTACTTC. This gives the protein CASSLVGGSQSYEQYF.